These 5 T cell receptor beta chains share one sample of origin, sequenced in a study of shared clonotypes between healthy human individuals. Naive CD8 isolation took CD45RO-negative cells positively selected for CCR7 and excluded terminally differentiated effector memory CD45RA+ cells. Generated by immunoSEQ multiplex PCR, the TCRdb table keeps only in-frame clones and is missing some. The sample gives around 2,000,000 clones, about 93% of which show up once; more than 1.5% is in the top ten. Material: naive CD8+ T cells from PBMCs. Receptors were obtained from a man aged 18 to 30 in good health. Some clones in this sample may be carry-over from other donors' samples.

This chain uses TRBV4-1 with TRBJ2-3; 8 nucleotides match TRBD1. With V trimmed by 4 bases and J by 5 bases, 23 bases remained unmatched. This CDR3 comprises 20 residues. Germline assignment: CDR1 MGHRA and CDR2 YSYEKL. CDR3 nucleotides: TGCGCCAGCAGCCGAATATCAGGGGGCAGAGGTCAGGTCTCCGGAGATACGCAGTATTTT. Amino acid sequence: CASSRISGGRGQVSGDTQYF.

This chain connects TRBV18 to TRBJ1-4; perhaps TRBD1 as D (5 bases). This CDR3 has 18 amino acids. With 3 bases removed from V and 5 bases from J, the gap between germline ends came to 22 bases. Germline values: CDR1 KGHSH, CDR2 LQKENI. The CDR3 spells CASSPLRDGDTTNEKLFF. In DNA, the CDR3 is TGTGCCAGCTCACCCCTCAGGGACGGCGATACTACAAATGAAAAACTGTTTTTT.

CDR3 in DNA: TGTGCCAGCAGTCCAAACAAGTACCTTCTAGCGGGAGTAGCCCCAAAGAACAATGAGCAGTTCTTC. Translated, it gives CASSPNKYLLAGVAPKNNEQFF. The chain has TRBV28 and TRBJ2-1; TRBD2 matches 10 bases. CDR1 MDHEN and CDR2 SYDVKM come from the germline V gene. The CDR3 has 22 amino acids. Trimming took 5 bases from V and 5 from J; bases not matched to a gene: 27.

This clone was detected only once. CDR3 sequence (DNA): TGTGCCAGCAGCTTAGGGTCCTGGGCCGAAGCTCTCGAGCAGTACTTC. Translated, it gives CASSLGSWAEALEQYF. J is TRBJ2-7 and V is TRBV7-8, with D unclear. CDR3 length: 16 residues. The V gene lost 1 base and the J gene lost 6 bases, with 19 bases spanning the gap. CDR1 and CDR2 (germline): SGHVS, FQNEAQ.

V and J are TRBV10-3 and TRBJ2-1; perhaps TRBD1 as D (5 bases). The CDR3 extends over 12 amino acids. The germline V gene has CDR1 ENHRY and CDR2 SYGVKD. V dropped 4 bases and J dropped 7 bases, with 8 bases sitting between them. The CDR3 region is CAISVGDNEQFF. Here the CDR3 DNA reads TGTGCCATCAGTGTAGGGGATAATGAGCAGTTCTTC.